The 5 T cell receptor beta chains below come from one sample, sequenced in a study of neurological immune-mediated disorders. As to time point: longitudinal time-point 2. In TCRdb, the 5' RACE reads were re-called with MiXCR into one record per CDR3 protein. The data contain roughly 48,000 distinct CDR3 sequences, under 15% of them seen just once; the ten biggest clones take up 4.5%. Material: PBMCs. These receptor sequences come from a male donor with HTLV-1-associated myelopathy (HAM/TSP).

The CDR3 here is CSAATGTARYEQYF. CDR3 DNA sequence: TGCAGTGCTGCGACCGGGACCGCGAGATACGAGCAGTACTTC. The chain employs TRBV20-1 and TRBJ2-7; perhaps D is TRBD1 or TRBD2 (5 bases each). Trimming removed 5 bases at V and 4 bases at J, with 18 bases between. Germline assignment: CDR1 DFQATT and CDR2 SNEGSKA (reference sequence). The length of the CDR3 is 14 residues.

This clonotype has a count of ten or more. The chain uses TRBV28 and TRBJ2-7, with D tentatively TRBD2 (5 bases). The V end was cut by 6 bases, the J end by 2 bases, with 11 bases between. Germline assignment: CDR1 MDHEN and CDR2 SYDVKM. The length of the CDR3 is 13 residues. The CDR3 here is CASRSGSPYEQYF. DNA of the CDR3: TGTGCCAGCAGATCGGGATCGCCCTACGAGCAGTACTTC.

This clonotype was recorded many times. The rearrangement uses TRBV5-1 and TRBJ1-2; D is undetermined. The germline CDR1 and CDR2 sequences are SGHRS and YFSETQ. The CDR3 runs to 15 residues. V was pared by 0 bases and J by 0 bases, with 9 bases between. CDR3 amino acids: CASSLAAGANYGYTF. The CDR3 region has the DNA TGCGCCAGCAGCTTGGCGGCAGGCGCTAACTATGGCTACACCTTC.

This clonotype was seen repeatedly, ten times or more. The chain's CDR3 is CASSFRTVADEKLFF. The DNA of the CDR3 is TGTGCCAGCAGCTTCCGGACAGTCGCAGATGAAAAACTGTTTTTT. This rearrangement joins TRBV7-8 to TRBJ1-4; TRBD1 might be the D (6 bases). The V end was cut by 3 bases, the J end by 6 bases, with 14 bases between. The CDR3 sequence is 15 residues long. The germline V gene encodes CDR1 SGHVS and CDR2 FQNEAQ.

The genes are TRBV12-3 or TRBV12-4 and TRBJ1-1, with D possibly matching TRBD1 (5 bases). This CDR3 has 15 amino acids. V was clipped by 5 bases and J by 0 bases, with 13 bases between them. The CDR3 sequence is CASSVGRAMNTEAFF. The CDR3 nucleotides read TGTGCCAGCAGTGTGGGCAGGGCCATGAACACTGAAGCTTTCTTT.